This T cell receptor (beta chain) was retrieved from a study of shared clonotypes between healthy human individuals (dated by TCRdb to 2019 to 2021). Study-wide context: Three men and a couple of women, aged 18 to 49 years, made up the cohort. For each donor, CD4 naive and CD4 memory were each given three plates, CD8 naive was given two plates, and CD8 memory was given one plate. Different laboratories and diverse techniques were used to prepare libraries and sequence TCR repertoires, to increase sequencing depth and limit assay-specific biases. To estimate repertoire size and how much clonotype sharing occurs between individuals, the study deeply sequenced the blood TCR repertoires of five healthy adults. Between about 0.8 and 9 billion PBMCs per donor were obtained by leukapheresis.

The CDR3 starts with the cysteine, ends with the phenylalanine, and has 15 residues. Of all the DNA, just the CDR3 is kept, 45 bases in frame from base 1. V loses 2 bases of germline sequence and J loses 0 bases, and the interval between the two ends is 11 bases. The germline V gene encodes CDR1 MNHNS and CDR2 SASEGT. Beyond this particular receptor, the publication reports: Incomplete sequencing was indicated by rarefaction of sorted-subset datasets, despite the large sequencing depth. Compared with non-shared clonotypes, clonotypes shared by all four sorted-subset donors had higher generation probabilities. Based on pairwise subsampling, the degree of clonotype sharing among donors was expected to be affected by sequencing depth. Sampling was restricted to blood, and TCR repertoires in tissue are likely to differ from TCR repertoires in blood. Across several donors, approximately 5% of naive CD4, roughly 3.8% of naive CD8, about 2.3% of memory CD4, and approximately 0.4% of memory CD8 clonotypes were shared. Because the study included a small number of donors, the genetic and exposure-history diversity represented was limited. Naive subsets generally had larger estimated clonotype richness than memory subsets.

CD8 naive samples consisted of CD45RO-negative cells that were positively selected for CCR7, yielding a CD45RA+CCR7+ population without TemRA cells. Healthy HIV-negative adults with no recently reported acute infections or vaccinations were included as donors. Only Caucasian adults living in Nashville, Tennessee, USA were represented among the donors. Blood was obtained by leukapheresis, after which PBMCs were separated by Ficoll-Histopaque density gradient centrifugation and cryopreserved in liquid nitrogen vapor phase. Analytical flow cytometry was used to check the purity and quantity of every magnetically sorted T cell population. Genomic DNA was isolated from each sorted fraction and quantified by UV absorbance on a Nanodrop 2000c. Using the deep immunoSEQ assay, TCR CDR3 regions were amplified from genomic DNA by multiplex PCR. Extracted genomic DNA from each cell subset was spread evenly across all wells of several immunoSEQ 96-well plates, with each plate serving as a replicate. For sorted subsets, each replicate PCR was loaded with 200 ng genomic DNA, equivalent to about 30,000 T cell genomes. Purified libraries were measured with a Qubit 3.0 fluorometer, size-checked on a Bioanalyzer 2100, and measured again with the KAPA Library Quantification kit. Every immunoSEQ 96-well plate was sequenced on a dedicated single-read 150-cycle Illumina NextSeq 550 flow cell. Turning to the authors' computational methods: The immunoSEQ output contained only junctional sequences without quality scores, so filtering could not match that applied to full-length reads. To assign V/J genes and CDR3, sequences were annotated against IMGT germline references using PyIR, a Python wrapper for IgBLAST v1.9. Reads were filtered out if the reads had weak V/J assignments (E-value above 1e-6), no CDR3, stop codons, out-of-frame junctions, or ambiguous translated residues. A V3J clonotype was defined by an identical inferred V gene, J gene, and CDR3 amino acid sequence. To compute the percentage overlap between repertoires, the number of shared unique clonotypes was divided by the size of the smaller repertoire. Richness of each repertoire was evaluated using RTK rarefaction, the Chao1 estimator, and Recon v2.1 estimates of unobserved clonotypes. Generation probabilities were computed with OLGA for all TCRbeta clonotypes obtained by the gDNA method from a handful of donors. TCRdb stores this immuneACCESS table with in-frame sequences only. Part of the clones is absent; in the studies checked, under half of the shortfall reflects unresolved V genes, and no reason is known for the rest. V and J calls and clone size are those listed in that table; D and trimming were worked out from the DNA. Within this sample are about 2 million clones, with around 96% of them counted one time only. About 1.1% of the sample is held by the ten biggest clonotypes.

This clone was recorded only once. This clone's antigen is unknown. No clone much larger than this one lies a single base away; base qualities are absent. The chain was built from TRBV6-1 and TRBJ2-7, with the D gene not confidently named. This receptor was taken from a man aged 18 to 35 in good health. The sample was naive CD8+ T cells sorted from blood. In the paper's terms, the cell subset or site label means: CD45RA+CCR7+. For the CDR3, the sequence is CASSEFPTSSYEQYF. The bases read TGTGCCAGCAGTGAATTCCCCACGAGCTCCTACGAGCAGTACTTC.